A selection of T cell receptor beta chains follows, all from one sample in a study of graft-versus-host responses after intestinal transplantation. The protocol was immunoSEQ multiplex PCR, while the TCRdb copy is restricted to in-frame clones and leaves out a portion. The data show some 120,000 clones, approximately 93% seen once. No antigen has been assigned to these receptors. This specimen consisted of unstimulated CD8+ T cells sorted from spleen or lymph node cells, obtained before transplant. All receptors derive from a human donor who was the organ donor for an intestinal transplant. Both conserved end residues are part of each CDR3. The D gene is left open where the match is weak. Clone size is shown for a subset of rows, as once, few, many or a class of expanded clone.

TRBV5-1,.,TRBJ2-1,.,TGCGCCAGCAGCCGGGCCAAAACTAGCTTGGACAGCTCCTACAATGAGCAGTTCTTC,CASSRAKTSLDSSYNEQFF
TRBV30,.,TRBJ2-7,.,TGTGCCTGTTCTAATCAAGGGGATGCCTCCGACGAGCAGTACTTC,CACSNQGDASDEQYF
TRBV5-1,.,TRBJ2-3,.,TGCGCCAGCAGCTTGTTTAGCCCAGGAAGCACAGATACGCAGTATTTT,CASSLFSPGSTDTQYF
TRBV11-2,.,TRBJ2-1,.,TGTGCCAGCAGCCTTGCCCTCGCAGACAGCCTAAATTACAATGAGCAGTTCTTC,CASSLALADSLNYNEQFF
TRBV5-1,.,TRBJ2-6,.,TGCGCCAGCAGCTTACAGGTGCTTCTCTCTGGGGCCAACGTCCTGACTTTC,CASSLQVLLSGANVLTF
TRBV30,.,TRBJ1-1,.,TGTGCCTGGAGTGCAATCGGGCGAAACACTGAAGCTTTCTTT,CAWSAIGRNTEAFF
TRBV5-4,TRBD1,TRBJ2-7,.,TGTGCCAGCAGTCAGGGGGCGTACGAGCAGTACTTC,CASSQGAYEQYF
TRBV30,.,TRBJ2-3,once,TGTGCCTGGAGTCAATTCGGCGCAGATACGCAGTATTTT,CAWSQFGADTQYF
TRBV27,.,TRBJ2-7,.,TGTGCCAGCAGAGAGGGCAGGGTAGTCGACGAGCAGTACTTC,CASREGRVVDEQYF
TRBV19,TRBD2,TRBJ2-7,.,TGTGCCAGTAGTCCGGCGGGAGCCTCCCCCTACGAGCAGTACTTC,CASSPAGASPYEQYF
TRBV12-5,TRBD1,TRBJ2-7,.,TGTGCTAGTGGTTTGAGACAGGGGTCCTACGAGCAGTACTTC,CASGLRQGSYEQYF
TRBV9,.,TRBJ2-1,few,TGTGCCAGCAGCGCCGTGAGCGATGAGCAGTTCTTC,CASSAVSDEQFF
TRBV4-2,TRBD2,TRBJ2-2,.,TGTGCCAGCAGCCAGGCCTCTAGCGGGAGGGGCACCGGGGAGCTGTTTTTT,CASSQASSGRGTGELFF
TRBV4-2,.,TRBJ2-2,.,TGTGCCAGCAGCCAAGATACTAGCAGAGACACCGGGGAGCTGTTTTTT,CASSQDTSRDTGELFF
TRBV5-8,.,TRBJ2-5,.,TGTGCCAGCAGCTTGTTATTGGGGGAGACCCAGTACTTC,CASSLLLGETQYF
TRBV6-5,.,TRBJ2-7,few,TGTGCCACGGACAGCTACGAGCAGTACTTC,CATDSYEQYF
TRBV7-9,.,TRBJ2-3,.,TGTGCCAGCAGCTCGATTGGAGGGGCGCGGACAGATACGCAGTATTTT,CASSSIGGARTDTQYF
TRBV28,.,TRBJ1-2,.,TGTGCCAGCAGTTTTCAGGGTAATGGCTACACCTTC,CASSFQGNGYTF
TRBV5-3,.,TRBJ1-1,.,TGTGCCAGAAGACCCGGGGCTGAAGCTTTCTTT,CARRPGAEAFF
TRBV12-1,.,TRBJ2-1,.,TGTGCCAGCAGCCCCCGACTAGCGGGAGCGGCCAATGAGCAGTTCTTC,CASSPRLAGAANEQFF
TRBV19,TRBD1,TRBJ1-1,.,TGTGCCAGCCGTTGGACAGGGGCCTCCAACGAAGCTTTCTTT,CASRWTGASNEAFF
TRBV9,.,TRBJ2-1,.,TGTGCCAGCAGCGTGGGCGGGATATCCTACAATGAGCAGTTCTTC,CASSVGGISYNEQFF
TRBV7-9,.,TRBJ2-3,.,TGTGCCAGCAGCTCCTGGACTAGCACAGATACGCAGTATTTT,CASSSWTSTDTQYF
TRBV29-1,TRBD1,TRBJ1-2,.,TGCAGCGTTGAAGATCCCTTCGACAGGGCGCCCGGCTACACCTTC,CSVEDPFDRAPGYTF
TRBV30,.,TRBJ1-1,once,TGTGCCTTCAATTTCGGTCGCACTGAAGCTTTCTTT,CAFNFGRTEAFF
TRBV28,.,TRBJ2-2,.,TGTGCCGTCGCCGAAACAGGTCAGACCCCCGGGGAGCTGTTTTTT,CAVAETGQTPGELFF
TRBV5-4,.,TRBJ2-7,.,TGTGCCAGCAGCTTGGAACAAGGCTACGAGCAGTACTTC,CASSLEQGYEQYF
TRBV19,.,TRBJ1-1,.,TGTGCCAGTAGTACTTTTCAGGACACTGAAGCTTTCTTT,CASSTFQDTEAFF
TRBV29-1,.,TRBJ2-7,.,TGCAGCGTTGAAGTTGACCTACACTACGAGCAGTACTTC,CSVEVDLHYEQYF
TRBV30,TRBD1,TRBJ1-1,.,TGTGCCTGGATGCCGGACAGGGTGAACACTGAAGCTTTCTTT,CAWMPDRVNTEAFF
TRBV9,.,TRBJ1-4,.,TGTGCCAGCAGCGTAGGCCCCGGGGGGGTGAGTGAAAAACTGTTTTTT,CASSVGPGGVSEKLFF
TRBV10-1,TRBD2,TRBJ2-4,.,TGCGCCATCTTTAGCGGGAGTGGTAAAAACATTCAGTACTTC,CAIFSGSGKNIQYF
TRBV6-1,.,TRBJ2-7,.,TGTGCCAGCACCGTTTCGGAGGTCTCCTACGAGCAGTACTTC,CASTVSEVSYEQYF
TRBV7-9,TRBD1,TRBJ1-2,few,TGTGCCAGCAGCTTGACAGGGGGGGTATATGGCTACACCTTC,CASSLTGGVYGYTF
TRBV11-3,TRBD2,TRBJ2-1,.,TGTGCCAGCAGCCCTACTAGCGGGGAATACAATGAGCAGTTCTTC,CASSPTSGEYNEQFF
TRBV21-1,.,TRBJ2-3,.,TGTGCCAGCACCGGACCTGCGCTGTCTCCGCAGTATTTT,CASTGPALSPQYF
TRBV7-9,.,TRBJ2-7,.,TGTGCCAGCAGCTCATGGACAGCGGACTACGAGCAGTACTTC,CASSSWTADYEQYF
TRBV2,.,TRBJ2-7,.,TGTGCCAGCAGTGGCCCGCTAGGCCAGAGCTCCTACGAGCAGTACTTC,CASSGPLGQSSYEQYF
TRBV11-2,.,TRBJ2-5,.,TGTGCCAGCAGCTTAGGCCGTGAGACCCAGTACTTC,CASSLGRETQYF
TRBV30,.,TRBJ1-1,.,TGTGCCTGGTCTGGGGCTGACACTGAAGCTTTCTTT,CAWSGADTEAFF
TRBV9,.,TRBJ1-5,.,TGTGCCAGCAGCACGAACGGGGTGGGGCAGCCCCAGCATTTT,CASSTNGVGQPQHF
TRBV4-3,TRBD1,TRBJ1-1,.,TGCGCCAGCAGCCACGGACAGGGTTGGACTGAAGCTTTCTTT,CASSHGQGWTEAFF
TRBV28,.,TRBJ2-7,.,TGTGCCAGCAGCCCCACGTCGGGGGCCCCCTACGAGCAGTACTTC,CASSPTSGAPYEQYF
TRBV4-1,.,TRBJ2-3,.,TGCGCCAGCAGCCAAGTCGGGTCTAGCACAGATACGCAGTATTTT,CASSQVGSSTDTQYF
TRBV28,.,TRBJ1-2,.,TGTGCCAGCAGTCCCCCGGGACTCAGCTATGGCTACACCTTC,CASSPPGLSYGYTF
TRBV4-1,TRBD1,TRBJ2-7,.,TGCGCCAGCAGCCAAGGAGCCGGGACAGCTTACGAGCAGTACTTC,CASSQGAGTAYEQYF
TRBV6-1,.,TRBJ2-7,.,TGTGCCAGCAGCGACCAGGGACGGTTTTACGAGCAGTACTTC,CASSDQGRFYEQYF
TRBV6-1,TRBD1,TRBJ1-1,.,TGTGCCAGCAGTGACCGGGACAGGGGAAGCAGGAAGAACACTGAAGCTTTCTTT,CASSDRDRGSRKNTEAFF
TRBV30,.,TRBJ2-3,.,TGTGCCTGGAGTGTACTAGGGTCTCACACAGATACGCAGTATTTT,CAWSVLGSHTDTQYF
TRBV4-1,.,TRBJ1-5,.,TGCGCCAGCAGCCCAGGGTCTGCCAATCAGCCCCAGCATTTT,CASSPGSANQPQHF
TRBV27,TRBD2,TRBJ2-1,.,TGTGCCAGCAGTTTCACAACGGGACTAGTTCGACTCGTGCAGTTCTTC,CASSFTTGLVRLVQFF
TRBV9,.,TRBJ1-1,.,TGTGCCAGCGGACGGGATAAGGCAATGAACACTGAAGCTTTCTTT,CASGRDKAMNTEAFF
TRBV6-6,.,TRBJ2-1,.,TGTGCCAGCAGTTACGCGTCAGGGACAACCCAGCAGTTCTTC,CASSYASGTTQQFF
TRBV9,TRBD2,TRBJ2-5,.,TGTGCCAGCAGCGTAGCGGGAGGGTTCCAAGAGACCCAGTACTTC,CASSVAGGFQETQYF
TRBV30,TRBD2,TRBJ2-3,.,TGTGCCTGGAGTCGCGGGAGCGCAGATACGCAGTATTTT,CAWSRGSADTQYF
TRBV27,.,TRBJ1-1,.,TGTGCCAGCAGTTTATCCTTGGGACGGTTGAACACTGAAGCTTTCTTT,CASSLSLGRLNTEAFF